A selection of T cell receptor beta chains follows, all from one sample in a study of T cell responses to AZD1222 COVID-19 vaccine. TCRdb's table, derived via immunoSEQ multiplex PCR, lists solely in-frame clones and lacks some. The table includes around 25,000 clones, around 86% detected once. Sequencing was performed on peripheral blood, taken 28 days after the second AZD1222 dose. These receptors were obtained from an adult who received the AZD1222 COVID-19 vaccine. CDR3s include the opening cysteine and the closing phenylalanine or tryptophan. A D gene is named only where the DNA matches it firmly. Size tells how often a clone was seen (once, few, many) or the class of an expanded clone, and some rows leave it out.

j_gene,v_gene,d_gene,abundance,CDR3nt,CDR3aa
TRBJ2-1,TRBV6-4,.,.,TGTGCCAGCAGTGCCAACCCGGACGCCGCACATGAGCAGTTCTTC,CASSANPDAAHEQFF
TRBJ2-7,TRBV28,.,few,TGTGCCAGCAGTTCTTCCGGGACTTCAGCCTACGAGCAGTACTTC,CASSSSGTSAYEQYF
TRBJ2-7,TRBV28,TRBD1,.,TGTGCCAGCAGTCCCGGGACAGGGTCCTACGAGCAGTACTTC,CASSPGTGSYEQYF
TRBJ2-5,TRBV4-3,TRBD2,.,TGCGCCAGCAGCCAGACTGGACTAGCAGGAGAGACCCAGTACTTC,CASSQTGLAGETQYF
TRBJ2-1,TRBV2,TRBD2,.,TGTGCCAGTAGCGGGAGTTACTACAATGAGCAGTTCTTC,CASSGSYYNEQFF
TRBJ2-5,TRBV11-2,.,.,TGTGCCAGCAGCTTAGTTAGCAAAGAGACCCAGTACTTC,CASSLVSKETQYF
TRBJ2-1,TRBV27,.,.,TGTGCCAGCAGTTGGTTCGCCTACAATGAGCAGTTCTTC,CASSWFAYNEQFF
TRBJ2-1,TRBV7-2,TRBD2,once,TGTGCCAGCAGCTTAGGGACTAGCGGAGGCAGCTCCTACAATGAGCAGTTCTTC,CASSLGTSGGSSYNEQFF
TRBJ1-2,TRBV7-3,.,few,TGTGCCAGCAGCTCTGGCGCCAACTATGGCTACACCTTC,CASSSGANYGYTF
TRBJ1-6,TRBV13,.,.,TGTGCCAGCAGGCCCGGGACAAGCTATAATTCACCCCTCCACTTT,CASRPGTSYNSPLHF
TRBJ1-2,TRBV18,TRBD1,.,TGTGCCAGCTCTCCTGACAGGGCAGAGGGCTACACCTTC,CASSPDRAEGYTF
TRBJ2-2,TRBV9,.,.,TGTGCCAGCAGCGTAGGGGACACCGGGGAGCTGTTTTTT,CASSVGDTGELFF
TRBJ2-7,TRBV21-1,.,.,TGTGCCAGCAGCAAGAGGGTCGATGGGGGCTCCTACGAGCAGTACTTC,CASSKRVDGGSYEQYF
TRBJ2-2,TRBV11-2,TRBD2,.,TGTGCCAGCAGCCGCGGGACTAGCGGGACGTCCGGGGAGCTGTTTTTT,CASSRGTSGTSGELFF
TRBJ1-6,TRBV6-2/TRBV6-3,.,.,TGTGCCAGCAGTTTTCCCCGGGACGGAGCTCGACCCCTCCACTTT,CASSFPRDGARPLHF
TRBJ2-7,TRBV5-1,.,.,TGCGCCAGCAGCTTGCGAGGGGTGAGTTTGGATAACGAGCAGTACTTC,CASSLRGVSLDNEQYF
TRBJ2-5,TRBV30,.,.,TGTGCCTGGAGTCCGGCGGGAAAAAAGACCCAGTACTTC,CAWSPAGKKTQYF
TRBJ2-3,TRBV6-1,.,few,TGTGCCAGCAGTGAGCAAGAAAATACGCAGTATTTT,CASSEQENTQYF
TRBJ2-7,TRBV7-2,.,.,TGTGCCAGCAGCTCCGAGTATAGGTACGAGCAGTACTTC,CASSSEYRYEQYF
TRBJ1-2,TRBV27,.,.,TGTGCCAGCAGTTCGGAAAAGGGCAGGTGGAAAGGCTACACCTTC,CASSSEKGRWKGYTF
TRBJ2-7,TRBV5-1,TRBD1,.,TGCGCCAGCAGCTTATCCGGGACAGGGACCCTTCGGCAGTACTTC,CASSLSGTGTLRQYF
TRBJ1-2,TRBV14,.,few,TGTGCCAGCAGCCACGGACAGAAATATGGCTACACCTTC,CASSHGQKYGYTF
TRBJ2-5,TRBV7-2,.,.,TGTGCCAGCAGCTTAGGAGCCCCCTTAAGATTGGAGACCCAGTACTTC,CASSLGAPLRLETQYF
TRBJ2-2,TRBV10-3,TRBD2,.,TGTGCCATCAGGCCTAGCGGGAGTACCGGGGAGCTGTTTTTT,CAIRPSGSTGELFF
TRBJ2-5,TRBV19,TRBD1,.,TGTGCCAGTAGACAGACAGGGGGCGAAGAGACCCAGTACTTC,CASRQTGGEETQYF
TRBJ2-7,TRBV5-8,.,.,TGTGCCAGCAGCTTTGTCCTCGGCGGAGCCTACGAGCAGTACTTC,CASSFVLGGAYEQYF
TRBJ2-1,TRBV24-1,TRBD2,.,TGTGCCATCCAGCGGGAGAGTCACAATGAGCAGTTCTTC,CAIQRESHNEQFF
TRBJ2-7,TRBV4-2,TRBD2,.,TGTGCCAGCAGCCAAGATTGGGTAGCGGGAGAAGTGACCTACGAGCAGTACTTC,CASSQDWVAGEVTYEQYF
TRBJ1-5,TRBV6-1,.,.,TGTGCCAGCAGTGAACCCGACTTGATAGGCAATCAGCCCCAGCATTTT,CASSEPDLIGNQPQHF
TRBJ1-6,TRBV3-1/TRBV3-2,.,.,TGTGCCAGCAGCCAAGGAGCGGGGTTTGGGTCACCCCTCCACTTT,CASSQGAGFGSPLHF
TRBJ2-3,TRBV5-1,.,few,TGCGCCAGCAGCTGGGACTTCCTCACAGATACGCAGTATTTT,CASSWDFLTDTQYF
TRBJ2-7,TRBV1,.,once,TGCACCAGCAGCCAGGCCCCTCGCTCCTACGAGCAGTACTTC,CTSSQAPRSYEQYF
TRBJ1-3,TRBV9,.,.,TGTGCCAGCAGCCCCGGGTTGAACTCTGGAAACACCATATATTTT,CASSPGLNSGNTIYF
TRBJ1-1,TRBV5-4,TRBD1,.,TGTGCCAGCAGCTACGGACAGGGAGCAGCTTTCTTT,CASSYGQGAAFF
TRBJ2-3,TRBV24-1,.,.,TGTGCCACCAGTGATTTTGAGGGAGTAAATACGCAGTATTTT,CATSDFEGVNTQYF
TRBJ1-1,TRBV19,.,.,TGTGCCAGTAGCAATATAAAGTGGGTCACTGAAGCTTTCTTT,CASSNIKWVTEAFF
TRBJ2-6,TRBV5-1,.,.,TGCGCCAGCAGCTCCAAGGGGGCTGGGGCCAACGTCCTGACTTTC,CASSSKGAGANVLTF
TRBJ2-5,TRBV30,TRBD2,.,TGTGCCTGGATCGATCTAGCGGGAGAAGAGACCCAGTACTTC,CAWIDLAGEETQYF
TRBJ2-7,TRBV24-1,TRBD1,.,TGTGCCACCAGTTCTGGGACAGGGAACTCCTACGAGCAGTACTTC,CATSSGTGNSYEQYF
TRBJ2-5,TRBV30,.,.,TGTGCCTGGAGTACAGCCTTCAAGTACCAAGAGACCCAGTACTTC,CAWSTAFKYQETQYF
TRBJ1-5,TRBV19,.,.,TGTGCCAGTAGTATGGGGCCCTTGAGCAATCAGCCCCAGCATTTT,CASSMGPLSNQPQHF
TRBJ2-1,TRBV6-5,TRBD2,.,TGTGCCAGCAGAAGCACTAGCGGGAGGTCCCATGAGCAGTTCTTC,CASRSTSGRSHEQFF
TRBJ2-1,TRBV9,.,.,TGTGCCAGCAGCGCAACAGGGCGGAATGAGCAGTTCTTC,CASSATGRNEQFF
TRBJ2-1,TRBV18,TRBD1,.,TGTGCCAGCTCACTCGAGACAGGGGCCAATACTTACAATGAGCAGTTCTTC,CASSLETGANTYNEQFF
TRBJ1-3,TRBV6-5,TRBD1,.,TGTGCCAGCAAAACAAAGGACAGGGGTGGAAACACCATATATTTT,CASKTKDRGGNTIYF
TRBJ2-5,TRBV7-9,TRBD2,.,TGTGCCAGCAGCCTCACTAGCGGTCAAGAGACCCAGTACTTC,CASSLTSGQETQYF